This T cell receptor (beta chain) is from a study of blood T cell repertoires in COVID-19. Study-wide context: Spain, Italy and the United States supplied samples that represented acute and convalescent COVID-19.

Per the study methods: Reference gene primer amplification gave estimated nucleated cell counts. Libraries were prepared by immunoSEQ multiplex PCR; TCRdb keeps only in-frame clonotypes and omits some of them. That table furnishes V, J and clone size, whereas the DNA furnished D and trimming. The sample lists approximately 180,000 clones; about 88% were seen once. Trimming took 4 bases from V and 1 from J; bases not matched to a gene: 4. The length of the CDR3 is 14 residues. The germline gives CDR1 SGHRS, CDR2 YFSETQ. The V and J genes are TRBV5-1 and TRBJ1-2; TRBD1 matches 7 bases. This sequence originates from a man aged 35 to 55 with active or convalescent COVID-19. The sequenced material came from peripheral blood. Here the CDR3 reads CASSPGQINYGYTF. CDR3 coding DNA: TGCGCCAGCAGCCCGGGACAGATTAACTATGGCTACACCTTC.